The 14 T cell receptor beta chains below all came from one sample that was sequenced in a study of blood T cell repertoires in COVID-19. Assay used: immunoSEQ multiplex PCR; TCRdb lists only in-frame clones, some missing. The sample holds 200,000 to 250,000 clones, 65% to 90% seen once. What was sequenced was peripheral blood. The receptors stem from a man in his fifties with acute or convalescent COVID-19.

This chain links TRBV11-3 with TRBJ2-1; 11 nucleotides agree with TRBD2. V lost 5 bases to trimming and J lost 5 bases; unmatched junction nucleotides: 8. This CDR3 has 16 residues. Germline values: CDR1 SGHNT, CDR2 YENEEA. This chain's CDR3 is CASSPGTSGKNNEQFF. CDR3 DNA: TGTGCCAGCAGCCCCGGGACTAGCGGAAAAAACAATGAGCAGTTCTTC.

The chain uses TRBV5-1 and TRBJ1-6, with 7 bases that match TRBD1. Germline CDR1 and CDR2: SGHRS and YFSETQ. This CDR3 region has 17 residues. Trimming removed 0 bases from V and 5 bases from J; junction bases left unmatched: 8. CDR3 region: CASSLEETGIDNSPLHF. The CDR3, as DNA: TGCGCCAGCAGCTTGGAGGAGACAGGGATCGATAATTCACCCCTCCACTTT.

This chain joins TRBV6-5 and TRBJ2-1; possible D gene TRBD2, 5 bases. V lost 7 bases and J lost 0, with 10 bases in between. Germline values: CDR1 MNHEY, CDR2 SVGAGI. The CDR3 loop spans 14 amino acids. The CDR3, as DNA: TGTGCCAGCACTCGGACTCTCTCCTACAATGAGCAGTTCTTC. It translates to CASTRTLSYNEQFF.

This rearrangement joins TRBV7-2 to TRBJ2-7; D is perhaps TRBD1 (6 bases). This CDR3 comprises 15 residues. V was clipped by 5 bases and J by 4 bases, with 18 bases between them. Germline assignment: CDR1 SGHTA and CDR2 FQGNSA. This CDR3 reads CASSPRQVSGYEQYF. CDR3 DNA sequence: TGTGCCAGCAGCCCGCGACAGGTGTCGGGTTACGAGCAGTACTTC.

This clone was observed a single time. The chain is built from TRBV11-2 and TRBJ2-5; 10 nucleotides match TRBD2. J gave up 3 bases and V 5 bases, and 6 bases lay outside the gene matches. Per the germline V gene, CDR1 is SGHAT and CDR2 is FQNNGV. CDR3 length: 15 residues. DNA of the CDR3: TGTGCCAGCAGCCCCCGGACTAGCGGTAAAGAGACCCAGTACTTC. Translated: CASSPRTSGKETQYF.

The rearrangement links TRBV4-1 to TRBJ1-3; D remains ambiguous. Trimming pared 3 bases from V and 0 bases from J, leaving 12 bases between. The CDR3 length is 16 residues. Germline V gene lookup returns CDR1 MGHRA and CDR2 YSYEKL. As DNA, the CDR3 is TGCGCCAGCAGCCACCCACCCGCGTACTCTGGAAACACCATATATTTT. This sequence encodes CASSHPPAYSGNTIYF.

The J gene is TRBJ1-1, the V gene TRBV29-1, with a tentative D call TRBD1 (5 bases). The CDR3 has 12 amino acids. V gave up 4 bases and J gave up 6 bases, with 12 bases separating them. The germline V gene encodes CDR1 SQVTM and CDR2 ANQGSEA. The CDR3 DNA sequence: TGCAGCGTTGGGCAGGGTATAGCTGAAGCTTTCTTT. It yields the protein CSVGQGIAEAFF.

The chain recombines TRBV5-1 with TRBJ1-2; TRBD1 matches 7 bases. V dropped 2 bases and J dropped 7; count of bases not matched to a gene: 2. The CDR3 sequence is 12 residues long. The germline CDR1 and CDR2 sequences are SGHRS and YFSETQ. This CDR3 is CASSFGQVGYTF. The DNA for the CDR3 is TGCGCCAGCAGCTTTGGACAGGTTGGCTACACCTTC.

V gene TRBV30 combines with J gene TRBJ1-5; no clear D. Germline assignment: CDR1 GTSNPN and CDR2 SVGIG (reference sequence). The CDR3 covers 12 residues. Trimming took 2 bases from V and 11 from J, leaving 13 bases between them. As DNA, the CDR3 is TGTGCCTGGAGTTCTTATGGAGAGGCCCAGCATTTT. It translates to CAWSSYGEAQHF.

The chain is built from TRBV2 and TRBJ1-6; 7 bases map to TRBD1. There are 15 residues in the CDR3. Trimming removed 6 bases from V and 6 bases from J; junction bases left unmatched: 8. Germline CDR1 and CDR2: SNHLY and FYNNEI. The CDR3 sequence: CASRGGQRANSPLHF. The CDR3 DNA is TGTGCCAGCAGAGGGGGACAGCGAGCTAATTCACCCCTCCACTTT.

This chain connects TRBV5-1 to TRBJ1-1, with 7 bases lining up with TRBD1. CDR1 and CDR2 (germline): SGHRS, YFSETQ. With 5 bases clipped from V and 7 bases from J, the junction kept 14 bases outside the gene matches. The CDR3 spans 15 residues. Here the CDR3 DNA reads TGCGCCAGCAGACCCGAAGGGGGCCTTTACAGTGAAGCTTTCTTT. Amino acids: CASRPEGGLYSEAFF. The variable domain in full, completed from reference TRBV5-1 and TRBJ1-1, reads KAGVTQTPRYLIKTRGQQVTLSCSPISGHRSVSWYQQTPGQGLQFLFEYFSETQRNKGNFPGRFSGRQFSNSRSEMNVSTLELGDSALYLCASRPEGGLYSEAFFGQGTRLTVV.

The chain couples TRBV6-5 to TRBJ2-1; 11 bases match TRBD1. The CDR3 runs to 14 residues. The germline CDR1 and CDR2 sequences are MNHEY and SVGAGI. The V gene end was trimmed by 7 bases and the J gene end by 5 bases; junction bases not matched to a gene: 4. The CDR3 reads CASIGQGANNEQFF. The CDR3 nucleotides are TGTGCCAGCATTGGACAGGGGGCCAACAATGAGCAGTTCTTC.

This clone has only a few counts. The chain is built from TRBV7-9 and TRBJ1-2; weak D call: TRBD1 (5 bases). CDR1 SEHNR and CDR2 FQNEAQ come from the germline V gene (reference sequence). The CDR3 sequence is 15 residues long. Trimming stripped 2 bases from V and 0 bases from J, with 10 bases between. The CDR3 DNA reads TGTGCCAGCAGCTTAACGACAGCTACTAACTATGGCTACACCTTC. This encodes CASSLTTATNYGYTF.

The chain combines TRBV5-4 with TRBJ2-1, with 8 bases matching TRBD2. Per the germline V gene, CDR1 is SGHNT and CDR2 is YYREEE (reference sequence). Trimming cost V 2 bases and J 8 bases; bases outside gene matches: 9. This CDR3 spans 15 amino acids. Written as DNA, the CDR3 is TGTGCCAGCAGCTTAAAGCTAGCGGGTGGGGATGAGCAGTTCTTC. It translates to CASSLKLAGGDEQFF.